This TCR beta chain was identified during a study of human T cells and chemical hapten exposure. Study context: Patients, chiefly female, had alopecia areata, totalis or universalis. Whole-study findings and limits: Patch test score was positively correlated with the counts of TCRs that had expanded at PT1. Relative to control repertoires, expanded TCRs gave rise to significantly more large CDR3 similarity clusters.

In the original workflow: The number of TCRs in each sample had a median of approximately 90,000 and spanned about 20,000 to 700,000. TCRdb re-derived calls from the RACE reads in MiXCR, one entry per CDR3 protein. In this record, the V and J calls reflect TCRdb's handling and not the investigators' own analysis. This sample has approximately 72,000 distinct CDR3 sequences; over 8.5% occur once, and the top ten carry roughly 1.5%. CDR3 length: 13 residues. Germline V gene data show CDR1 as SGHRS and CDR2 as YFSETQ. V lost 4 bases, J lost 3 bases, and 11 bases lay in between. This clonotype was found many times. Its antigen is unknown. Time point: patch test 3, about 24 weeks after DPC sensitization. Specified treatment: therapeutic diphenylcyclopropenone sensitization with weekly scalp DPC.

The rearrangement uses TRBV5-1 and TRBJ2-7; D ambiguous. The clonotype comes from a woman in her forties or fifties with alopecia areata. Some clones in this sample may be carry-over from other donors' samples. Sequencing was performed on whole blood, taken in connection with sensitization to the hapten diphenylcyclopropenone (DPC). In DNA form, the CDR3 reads TGCGCCAGCAGCCAACTGTGGGGCTACGAGCAGTACTTC. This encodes CASSQLWGYEQYF.